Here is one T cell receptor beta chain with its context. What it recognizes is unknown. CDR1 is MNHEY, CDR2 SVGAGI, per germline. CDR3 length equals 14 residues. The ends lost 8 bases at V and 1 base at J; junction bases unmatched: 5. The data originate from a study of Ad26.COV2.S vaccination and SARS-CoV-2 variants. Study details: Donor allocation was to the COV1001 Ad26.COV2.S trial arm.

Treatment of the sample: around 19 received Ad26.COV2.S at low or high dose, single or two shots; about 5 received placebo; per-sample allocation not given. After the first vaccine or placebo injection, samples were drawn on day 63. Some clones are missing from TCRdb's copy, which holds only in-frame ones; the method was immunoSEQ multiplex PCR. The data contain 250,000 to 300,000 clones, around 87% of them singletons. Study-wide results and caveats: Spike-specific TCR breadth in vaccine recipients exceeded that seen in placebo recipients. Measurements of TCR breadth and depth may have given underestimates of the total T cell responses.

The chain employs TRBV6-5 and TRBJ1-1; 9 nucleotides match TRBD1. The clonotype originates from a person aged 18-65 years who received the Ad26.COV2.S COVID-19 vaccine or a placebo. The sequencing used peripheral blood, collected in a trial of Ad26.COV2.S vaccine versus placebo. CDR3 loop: CASAQDRGNTEAFF. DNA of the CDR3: TGTGCCAGCGCTCAGGACAGGGGGAACACTGAAGCTTTCTTT.